A single sample is the source of the 8 T cell receptor beta chains below, sequenced in a study of blood T cell repertoires in COVID-19. This table comes from immunoSEQ multiplex PCR, and its TCRdb copy is limited to in-frame clones, with some not included. The sample lists under 60,000 clones, roughly 85% occurring once. The sequenced material came from peripheral blood. Source of these receptors: a man between 65 and 85 years old with acute or convalescent COVID-19.

The chain combines TRBV7-2 with TRBJ2-3; D possibly corresponds to TRBD1 (5 bases). The CDR3 length is 13 residues. From germline, CDR1 is SGHTA and CDR2 FQGNSA. Trimming pared 8 bases from V and 2 bases from J, leaving 11 bases between. Here the CDR3 DNA reads TGTGCCAGCGGGGCGGAGCTCACAGATACGCAGTATTTT. It yields the protein CASGAELTDTQYF.

This clone occurred once. This chain joins TRBV7-2 and TRBJ2-5; TRBD2 agrees at 8 bases. J was trimmed by 5 bases and V by 2 bases; bases with no gene match: 10. The V gene's germline CDR1 is SGHTA and CDR2 FQGNSA. CDR3 length equals 16 residues. The CDR3 reads CASSLFGGGSGETQYF. The CDR3 region has the DNA TGTGCCAGCAGCTTATTCGGGGGGGGTTCGGGTGAGACCCAGTACTTC.

This clone appeared once. The V gene is TRBV19, the J gene TRBJ1-6; TRBD1 matches 8 bases. CDR1 and CDR2 (germline): LNHDA, SQIVND (reference sequence). The CDR3 has 13 residues. V was pared by 10 bases and J by 5 bases, with 4 bases of the junction left unmatched. The CDR3 loop reads CATHRGNNSPLHF. Here the CDR3 DNA reads TGTGCCACCCACAGGGGGAATAATTCACCCCTCCACTTT.

Only one count was recorded for this clone. V usage is TRBV6-5 and J usage is TRBJ2-3; D uncertain. CDR1 and CDR2 from the germline V gene are MNHEY and SVGAGI. The CDR3 is made up of 11 amino acids. Trimming removed 8 bases at V and 2 bases at J, with 5 bases between. The CDR3 loop reads CASRLTDTQYF. Written as DNA, the CDR3 is TGTGCCAGCCGACTCACAGATACGCAGTATTTT.

J is TRBJ1-3 and V is TRBV6-5; no reliable D call. CDR1 and CDR2 (germline): MNHEY, SVGAGI. This CDR3 region has 15 residues. The V end was cut by 0 bases, the J end by 0 bases, with 6 bases between. This chain's CDR3 is CASSYSGISGNTIYF. DNA of the CDR3: TGTGCCAGCAGTTACTCCGGGATCTCTGGAAACACCATATATTTT.

V usage is TRBV4-3 and J usage is TRBJ1-2, with D perhaps TRBD1 (5 bases). This CDR3 has 18 amino acids. Trimming took off 0 bases at V and 8 bases at J, with 25 bases between the two ends. Per the germline V gene, CDR1 is LGHNA and CDR2 is YSLEER. The CDR3 sequence is CASSQDTLISGAKGGYTF. The CDR3 nucleotides are TGCGCCAGCAGCCAAGATACGTTAATCAGCGGGGCTAAGGGGGGCTACACCTTC.

This clone came up once. The genes are TRBV19 and TRBJ2-6, with D unclear. CDR1 and CDR2 from the germline V gene are LNHDA and SQIVND (reference sequence). The CDR3 is made up of 15 amino acids. V shed 3 bases and J shed 0 bases, with 6 bases lying between them. The CDR3 DNA follows: TGTGCCAGTAGTATTAGAGACTCTGGGGCCAACGTCCTGACTTTC. Translated, it gives CASSIRDSGANVLTF.

The chain carries TRBV7-2 and TRBJ1-2, with D possibly being TRBD1 (5 bases). Germline CDR1 SGHTA, CDR2 FQGNSA. V lost 5 bases and J lost 9, with 22 bases in between. This CDR3 is 15 amino acids long. The CDR3 loop is CASSPLVGGDSRYTF. DNA for the CDR3: TGTGCCAGCAGCCCCTTGGTCGGGGGGGATAGTCGCTACACCTTC. The variable domain in full, completed from reference TRBV7-2 and TRBJ1-2, reads GAGVSQSPSNKVTEKGKDVELRCDPISGHTALYWYRQSLGQGLEFLIYFQGNSAPDKSGLPSDRFSAERTGGSVSTLTIQRTQQEDSAVYLCASSPLVGGDSRYTFGSGTRLTVV.